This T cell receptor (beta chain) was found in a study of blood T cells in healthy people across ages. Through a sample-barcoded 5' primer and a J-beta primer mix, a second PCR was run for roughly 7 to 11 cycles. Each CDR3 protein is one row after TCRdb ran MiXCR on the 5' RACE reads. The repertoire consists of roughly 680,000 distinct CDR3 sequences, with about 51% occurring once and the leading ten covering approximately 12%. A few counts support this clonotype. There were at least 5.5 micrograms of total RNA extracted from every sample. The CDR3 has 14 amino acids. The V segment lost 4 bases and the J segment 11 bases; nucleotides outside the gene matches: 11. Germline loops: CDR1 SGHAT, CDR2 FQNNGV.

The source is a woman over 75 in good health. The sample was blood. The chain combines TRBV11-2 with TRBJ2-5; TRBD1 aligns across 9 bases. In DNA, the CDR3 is TGTGCCAGCAGCTGGGACAGGGTAGTGGGTGAGCAGTACTTC. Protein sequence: CASSWDRVVGEQYF. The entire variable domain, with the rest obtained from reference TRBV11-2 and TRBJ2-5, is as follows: EAGVAQSPRYKIIEKRQSVAFWCNPISGHATLYWYQQILGQGPKLLIQFQNNGVVDDSQLPKDRFSAERLKGVDSTLKIQPAKLEDSAVYLCASSWDRVVGEQYFGPGTRLLVL.